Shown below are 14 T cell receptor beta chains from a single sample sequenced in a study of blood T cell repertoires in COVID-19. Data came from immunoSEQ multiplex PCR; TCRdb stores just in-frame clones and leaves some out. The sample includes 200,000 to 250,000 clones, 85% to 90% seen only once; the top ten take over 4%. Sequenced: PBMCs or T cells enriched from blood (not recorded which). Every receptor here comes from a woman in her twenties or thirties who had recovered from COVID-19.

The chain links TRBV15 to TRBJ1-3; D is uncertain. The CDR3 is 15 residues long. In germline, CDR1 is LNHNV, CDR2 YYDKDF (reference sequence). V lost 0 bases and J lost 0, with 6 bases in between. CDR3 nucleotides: TGTGCCACCAGCAGAGACTACAGCTCTGGAAACACCATATATTTT. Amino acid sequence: CATSRDYSSGNTIYF.

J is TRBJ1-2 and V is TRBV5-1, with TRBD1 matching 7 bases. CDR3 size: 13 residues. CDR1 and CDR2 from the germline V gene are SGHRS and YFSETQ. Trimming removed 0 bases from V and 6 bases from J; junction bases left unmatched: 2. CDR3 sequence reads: CASSLGGGDGYTF. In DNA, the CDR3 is TGCGCCAGCAGCTTGGGAGGGGGCGATGGCTACACCTTC.

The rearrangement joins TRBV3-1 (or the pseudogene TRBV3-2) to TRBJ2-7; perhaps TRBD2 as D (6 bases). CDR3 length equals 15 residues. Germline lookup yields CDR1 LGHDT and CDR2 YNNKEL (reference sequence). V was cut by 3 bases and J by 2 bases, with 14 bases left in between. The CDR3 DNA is TGTGCCAGCAGCCAGGAGGGACTTCCTCCCTACGAGCAGTACTTC. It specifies CASSQEGLPPYEQYF.

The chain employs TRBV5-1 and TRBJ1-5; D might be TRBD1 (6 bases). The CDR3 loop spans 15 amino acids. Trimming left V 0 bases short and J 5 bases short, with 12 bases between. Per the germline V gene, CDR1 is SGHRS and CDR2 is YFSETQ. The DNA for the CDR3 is TGCGCCAGCAGCTTGGACGGGGGGCGAGATCAGCCCCAGCATTTT. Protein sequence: CASSLDGGRDQPQHF.

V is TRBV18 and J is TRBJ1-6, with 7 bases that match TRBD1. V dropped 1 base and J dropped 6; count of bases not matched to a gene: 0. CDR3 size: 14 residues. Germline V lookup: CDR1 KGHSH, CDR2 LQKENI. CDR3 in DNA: TGTGCCAGCTCACCACGACAGGGTAATTCACCCCTCCACTTT. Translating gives CASSPRQGNSPLHF.

As DNA, the CDR3 is TGTGCCACCAGTGATTTGCGTTGGAGGAGCAATGGTTGCGAGCAGTACTTC. Its translation is CATSDLRWRSNGCEQYF. The rearrangement links TRBV24-1 to TRBJ2-7; D might be TRBD2 (5 bases). CDR3 length equals 17 residues. V was cut by 0 bases and J by 6 bases, with 20 bases left in between. Germline V gene lookup returns CDR1 KGHDR and CDR2 SFDVKD.

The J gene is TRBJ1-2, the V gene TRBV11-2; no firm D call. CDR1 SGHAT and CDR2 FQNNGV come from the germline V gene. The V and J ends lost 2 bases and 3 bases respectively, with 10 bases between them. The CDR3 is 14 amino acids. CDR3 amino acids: CASSLLGKYYGYTF. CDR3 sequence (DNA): TGTGCCAGCAGCTTACTGGGCAAGTACTATGGCTACACCTTC.

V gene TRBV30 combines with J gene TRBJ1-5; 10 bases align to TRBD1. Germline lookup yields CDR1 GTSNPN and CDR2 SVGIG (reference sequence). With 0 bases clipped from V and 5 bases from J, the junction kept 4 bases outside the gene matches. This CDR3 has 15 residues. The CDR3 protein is CAWSVEGQGHQPQHF. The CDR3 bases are TGTGCCTGGAGTGTAGAGGGACAGGGGCATCAGCCCCAGCATTTT.

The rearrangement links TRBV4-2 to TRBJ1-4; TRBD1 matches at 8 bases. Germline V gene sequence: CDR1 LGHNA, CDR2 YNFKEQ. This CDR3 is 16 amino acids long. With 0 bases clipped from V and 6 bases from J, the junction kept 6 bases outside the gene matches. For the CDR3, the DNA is TGTGCCAGCAGCCAAGATTGGACAGGGAGCGATGAAAAACTGTTTTTT. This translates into CASSQDWTGSDEKLFF.

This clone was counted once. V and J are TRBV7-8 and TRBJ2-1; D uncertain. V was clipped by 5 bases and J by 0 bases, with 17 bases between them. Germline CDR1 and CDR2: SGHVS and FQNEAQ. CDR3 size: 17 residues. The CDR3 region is CASSLPVAESSYNEQFF. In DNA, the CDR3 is TGTGCCAGCAGCCTTCCGGTTGCGGAGAGCTCCTACAATGAGCAGTTCTTC.

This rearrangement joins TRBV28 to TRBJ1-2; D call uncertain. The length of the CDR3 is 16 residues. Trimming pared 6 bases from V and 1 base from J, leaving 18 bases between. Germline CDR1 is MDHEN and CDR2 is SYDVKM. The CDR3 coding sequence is TGTGCCAGCAGCCCCAGGTTGAGAGGGAATAACTATGGCTACACCTTC. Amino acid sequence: CASSPRLRGNNYGYTF.

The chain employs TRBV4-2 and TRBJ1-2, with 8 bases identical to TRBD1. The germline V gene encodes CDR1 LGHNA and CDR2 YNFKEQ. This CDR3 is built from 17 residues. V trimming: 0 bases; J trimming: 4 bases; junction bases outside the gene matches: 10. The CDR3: CASSQERAQDRAYGYTF. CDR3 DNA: TGTGCCAGCAGCCAAGAGAGGGCTCAGGACAGGGCCTATGGCTACACCTTC.

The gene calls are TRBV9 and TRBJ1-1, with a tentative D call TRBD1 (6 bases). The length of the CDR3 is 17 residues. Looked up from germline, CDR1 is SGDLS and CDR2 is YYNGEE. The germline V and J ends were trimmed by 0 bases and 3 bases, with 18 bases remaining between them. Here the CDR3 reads CASSVAREGGADTEAFF. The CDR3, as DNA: TGTGCCAGCAGCGTAGCCCGTGAGGGGGGGGCTGACACTGAAGCTTTCTTT.

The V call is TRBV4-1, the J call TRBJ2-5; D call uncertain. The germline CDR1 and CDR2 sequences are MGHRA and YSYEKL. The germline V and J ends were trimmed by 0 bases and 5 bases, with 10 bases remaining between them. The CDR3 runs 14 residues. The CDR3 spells CASSQESSWETQYF. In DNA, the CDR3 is TGCGCCAGCAGCCAAGAGAGTAGTTGGGAGACCCAGTACTTC.